Below, 12 T cell receptor beta chains from the same sample are listed, as sequenced in a study of T cell clonotyping in hematopoietic cell transplantation. The data were produced by immunoSEQ multiplex PCR, yet TCRdb's version contains in-frame clones alone and is incomplete. The sample carries just under 20,000 clones, approximately 79% recorded once. Sequencing was done on a sample of peripheral blood mononuclear cells. These receptors came from a man aged 60 to 75 in good health. Some clones in this sample may be carry-over from other donors' samples.

The table lists this clone with a few counts. The V call is TRBV19, the J call TRBJ2-7; the match to TRBD2 covers 7 bases. CDR3 length: 15 residues. V lost 3 bases, J lost 4 bases, and 9 bases stayed unmatched. Germline values: CDR1 LNHDA, CDR2 SQIVND (reference sequence). The DNA of the CDR3 is TGTGCCAGTAGTATCGGACTAGGGAGAACATACGAGCAGTACTTC. It translates to CASSIGLGRTYEQYF. Variable domain in full (rest from reference TRBV19 and TRBJ2-7): DGGITQSPKYLFRKEGQNVTLSCEQNLNHDAMYWYRQDPGQGLRLIYYSQIVNDFQKGDIAEGYSVSREKKESFPLTVTSAQKNPTAFYLCASSIGLGRTYEQYFGPGTRLTVT.

As concerns this clone: The same CDR3 can be traced to other DNA sequences in this sample. V usage is TRBV19 and J usage is TRBJ2-1; 12 nucleotides align to TRBD2. CDR1 and CDR2 from the germline V gene are LNHDA and SQIVND (reference sequence). The J segment lost 4 bases and the V segment lost 3 bases, leaving 1 base of the junction unmatched. The CDR3 extends over 15 amino acids. CDR3 coding DNA: TGTGCCAGTAGTATGACTAGCGGGGGATACAATGAGCAGTTCTTC. It is translated as CASSMTSGGYNEQFF.

The chain links TRBV6-5 to TRBJ2-7; 10 bases are a match to TRBD2. Per the germline V gene, CDR1 is MNHEY and CDR2 is SVGAGI. The V and J ends lost 6 bases and 10 bases, in that order; junction bases with no gene match: 9. CDR3 length: 13 residues. The CDR3 spells CASSRLAGAPQYF. For the CDR3, the DNA is TGTGCCAGCAGCCGCCTAGCGGGAGCCCCACAGTACTTC.

This chain joins TRBV28 and TRBJ1-2; possible D gene TRBD1, 6 bases. Looked up from germline, CDR1 is MDHEN and CDR2 is SYDVKM. The CDR3 length is 14 residues. Trimming removed 6 bases from V and 5 bases from J, with 16 bases in between. The CDR3 DNA follows: TGTGCCAGCAGCTCACAACAGGGAACATATGGCTACACCTTC. Amino acid sequence: CASSSQQGTYGYTF.

CDR3 amino acids: CASSLEDGASYEQYF. DNA for the CDR3: TGTGCCAGCAGCTTAGAGGACGGGGCCTCCTACGAGCAGTACTTC. The chain employs TRBV11-3 and TRBJ2-7, with D tentatively TRBD1 or TRBD2 (5 bases each). V dropped 0 bases and J dropped 0 bases, with 9 bases sitting between them. The CDR3 contains 15 residues. The germline gives CDR1 SGHNT, CDR2 YENEEA.

The chain is built from TRBV7-2 and TRBJ2-3; D is uncertain. Germline V gene sequence: CDR1 SGHTA, CDR2 FQGNSA. This CDR3 has 13 residues. Trimming cost V 5 bases and J 5 bases, with 11 bases left between them. This CDR3 reads CASSAQPRDTQYF. The CDR3 DNA follows: TGTGCCAGCAGCGCGCAACCGCGAGATACGCAGTATTTT.

The rearrangement links TRBV7-2 to TRBJ2-1; D gene unclear. V lost 6 bases and J 7 bases, leaving 10 bases between the germline ends. CDR1 and CDR2 from the germline V gene are SGHTA and FQGNSA. The CDR3 contains 12 residues. CDR3 in amino acids: CASSLHPNEQFF. CDR3 bases: TGTGCCAGCAGTCTACACCCGAATGAGCAGTTCTTC.

The rearrangement uses TRBV11-3 and TRBJ2-2; D possibly matches TRBD1 or TRBD2 (5 bases each). The germline V gene encodes CDR1 SGHNT and CDR2 YENEEA. This CDR3 is built from 13 residues. Trimming removed 2 bases from V and 6 bases from J, with 7 bases in between. The CDR3 here is CASSLRDPGELFF. The CDR3 DNA reads TGTGCCAGCAGCTTAAGGGACCCCGGGGAGCTGTTTTTT.

This clone has a handful of counts. The chain has TRBV6-5 and TRBJ2-7; 10 nucleotides line up with TRBD2. The CDR3 totals 13 residues. Germline CDR1 and CDR2: MNHEY and SVGAGI. Unmatched junction bases numbered 8, after V lost 5 bases and J lost 10 bases. CDR3 region: CASSQTGLAEQYF. For the CDR3, the DNA is TGTGCCAGCAGTCAAACCGGACTAGCGGAACAGTACTTC.

The rearrangement uses TRBV6-5 and TRBJ1-2; D is unclear. V dropped 2 bases and J dropped 1 base, with 8 bases sitting between them. CDR1 and CDR2 (germline): MNHEY, SVGAGI. The CDR3 covers 14 residues. The CDR3 nucleotides are TGTGCCAGCAGTTACGATGGCAGTAACTATGGCTACACCTTC. It specifies CASSYDGSNYGYTF.

The chain uses TRBV9 and TRBJ1-6; tentatively, D is TRBD1 (5 bases). Germline V CDR1 and CDR2: SGDLS, YYNGEE. This CDR3 has 15 residues. The V end was cut by 2 bases, the J end by 9 bases, with 15 bases between. DNA for the CDR3: TGTGCCAGCAGCGTTCACAGGACCGACAGTTCACCCCTCCACTTT. This translates into CASSVHRTDSSPLHF.

This sequence joins TRBV7-9 and TRBJ2-1, with D uncertain. Per the germline V gene, CDR1 is SEHNR and CDR2 is FQNEAQ (reference sequence). This CDR3 contains 12 residues. The ends were cut back, 6 bases at V and 8 bases at J, with 11 bases in the middle. The CDR3 sequence is CASSSNYHEQFF. Here the CDR3 DNA reads TGTGCCAGCAGTTCGAATTACCATGAGCAGTTCTTC.